The clone carrying this T cell receptor (beta chain) has a handful of counts. The target antigen is unknown. The junction had 2 bases not matched to a gene; V was cut back by 0 bases and J by 2 bases. This CDR3 comprises 15 residues. Germline V gene data show CDR1 as MNHEY and CDR2 as SVGAGI. These data originate in a study of beta chain features in type 1 diabetes. All of the isolated RNA was reverse transcribed, so expressed TCRB transcripts were sequenced. TCRdb's table, derived via immunoSEQ multiplex PCR, lists solely in-frame clones and lacks some. The sample contains some 330,000 clones, 10% to 15% of which appear only once. Notes on the study in general: TCRB CDR3 length was moderately but significantly reduced in all four CD4+ subsets of Type 1 diabetes patients. cDNA-based sequencing might over-represent cells highly expressing TCR.

This TCR was recovered from a young woman with type 1 diabetes. The chain couples TRBV6-5 to TRBJ2-7; 9 positions agree with TRBD1. The specimen sequenced was naive CD4+ T cells from blood. The CDR3: CASSYSRQGAYEQYF. The CDR3, as DNA: TGTGCCAGCAGTTACTCGAGACAGGGGGCCTACGAGCAGTACTTC.